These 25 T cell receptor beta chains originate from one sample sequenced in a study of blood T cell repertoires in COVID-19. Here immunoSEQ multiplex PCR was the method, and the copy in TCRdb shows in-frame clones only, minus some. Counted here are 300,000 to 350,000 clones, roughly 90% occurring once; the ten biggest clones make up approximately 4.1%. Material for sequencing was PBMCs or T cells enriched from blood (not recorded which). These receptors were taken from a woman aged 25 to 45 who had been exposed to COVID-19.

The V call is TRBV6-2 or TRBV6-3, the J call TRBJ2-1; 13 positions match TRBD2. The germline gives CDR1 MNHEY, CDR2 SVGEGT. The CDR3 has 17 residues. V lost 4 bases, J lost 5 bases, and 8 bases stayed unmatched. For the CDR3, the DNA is TGTGCCAGCAGTTTCGGACTAGCGGGGGCCCTCCACAATGAGCAGTTCTTC. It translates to CASSFGLAGALHNEQFF.

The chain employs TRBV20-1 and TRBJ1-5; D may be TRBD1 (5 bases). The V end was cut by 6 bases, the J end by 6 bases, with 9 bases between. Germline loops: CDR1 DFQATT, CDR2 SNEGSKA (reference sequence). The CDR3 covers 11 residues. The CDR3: CSAGDGQPQHF. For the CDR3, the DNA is TGCAGTGCAGGGGATGGTCAGCCCCAGCATTTT.

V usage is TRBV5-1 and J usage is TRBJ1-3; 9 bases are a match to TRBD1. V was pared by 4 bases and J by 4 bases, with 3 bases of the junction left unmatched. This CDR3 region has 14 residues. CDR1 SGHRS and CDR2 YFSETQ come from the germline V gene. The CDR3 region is CASSPGTGGNTIYF. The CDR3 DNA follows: TGCGCCAGCAGCCCAGGGACAGGGGGAAACACCATATATTTT.

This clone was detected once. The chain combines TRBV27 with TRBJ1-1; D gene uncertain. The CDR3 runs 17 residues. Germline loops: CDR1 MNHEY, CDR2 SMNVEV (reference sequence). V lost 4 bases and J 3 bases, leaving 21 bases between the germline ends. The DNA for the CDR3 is TGTGCCAGCAGTTCGGTTTTGGGCCCGACCAGGTACACTGAAGCTTTCTTT. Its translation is CASSSVLGPTRYTEAFF.

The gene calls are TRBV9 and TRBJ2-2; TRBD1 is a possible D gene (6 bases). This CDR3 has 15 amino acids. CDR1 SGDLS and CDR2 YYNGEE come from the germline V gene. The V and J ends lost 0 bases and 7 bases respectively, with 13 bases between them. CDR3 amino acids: CASSVADGQFGELFF. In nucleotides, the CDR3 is TGTGCCAGCAGCGTAGCCGATGGACAGTTCGGGGAGCTGTTTTTT.

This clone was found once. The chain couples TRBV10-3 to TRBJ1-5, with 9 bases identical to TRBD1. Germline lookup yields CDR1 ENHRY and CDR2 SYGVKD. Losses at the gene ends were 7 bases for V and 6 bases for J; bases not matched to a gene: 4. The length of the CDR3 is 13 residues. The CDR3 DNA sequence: TGTGCCATCAAAGGACAGGGGAGTCAGCCCCAGCATTTT. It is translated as CAIKGQGSQPQHF.

In nucleotides, the CDR3 is TGCGCCAGCAGCGCAACGGTGGGAGGGCACCTCCACTTT. Protein sequence: CASSATVGGHLHF. This chain uses TRBV5-1 with TRBJ1-6, with unresolved D. This CDR3 contains 13 residues. Trimming shortened V by 4 bases and J by 15 bases, and 17 bases separated the two germline ends. Per germline, CDR1 SGHRS and CDR2 YFSETQ. Variable domain in full (rest from reference TRBV5-1 and TRBJ1-6): KAGVTQTPRYLIKTRGQQVTLSCSPISGHRSVSWYQQTPGQGLQFLFEYFSETQRNKGNFPGRFSGRQFSNSRSEMNVSTLELGDSALYLCASSATVGGHLHFGNGTRLTVT.

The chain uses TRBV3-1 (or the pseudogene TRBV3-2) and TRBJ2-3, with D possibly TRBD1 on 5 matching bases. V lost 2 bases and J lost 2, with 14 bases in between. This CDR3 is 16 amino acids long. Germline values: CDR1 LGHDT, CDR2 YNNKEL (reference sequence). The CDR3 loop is CASSQHGATDTDTQYF. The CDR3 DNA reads TGTGCCAGCAGCCAACATGGGGCGACAGACACAGATACGCAGTATTTT.

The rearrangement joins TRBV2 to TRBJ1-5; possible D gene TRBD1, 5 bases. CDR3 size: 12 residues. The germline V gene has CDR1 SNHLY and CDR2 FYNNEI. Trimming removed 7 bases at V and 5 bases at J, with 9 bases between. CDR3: CASKIGDQPQHF. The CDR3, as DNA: TGTGCCAGCAAAATAGGGGATCAGCCCCAGCATTTT.

The CDR3 region is CASSLGGGVWGTLHF. The CDR3 DNA reads as TGTGCCAGCAGCTTAGGTGGCGGAGTTTGGGGGACTCTCCACTTT. This chain links TRBV13 with TRBJ1-6, with D perhaps matching TRBD1 (5 bases). This CDR3 has 15 amino acids. The germline V and J ends were trimmed by 0 bases and 16 bases, with 19 bases remaining between them. Germline V gene data show CDR1 as PRHDT and CDR2 as FYEKMQ (reference sequence).

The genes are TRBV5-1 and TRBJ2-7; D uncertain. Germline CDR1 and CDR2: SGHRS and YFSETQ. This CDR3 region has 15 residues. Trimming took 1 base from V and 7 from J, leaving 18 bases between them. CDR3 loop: CASSLYRVRTWEQYF. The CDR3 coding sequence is TGCGCCAGCAGCTTGTACCGGGTCCGTACCTGGGAGCAGTACTTC.

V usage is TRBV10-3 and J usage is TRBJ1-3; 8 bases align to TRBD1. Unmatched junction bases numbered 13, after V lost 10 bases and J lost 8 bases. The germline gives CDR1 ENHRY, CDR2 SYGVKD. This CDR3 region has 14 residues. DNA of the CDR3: TGTGCCACTAGGATGACAGGGGAGAGCCACACCATATATTTT. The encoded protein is CATRMTGESHTIYF.

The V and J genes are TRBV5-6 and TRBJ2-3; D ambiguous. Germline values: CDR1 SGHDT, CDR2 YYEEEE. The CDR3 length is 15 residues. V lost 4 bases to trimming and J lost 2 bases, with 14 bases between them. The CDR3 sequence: CASSVLMAFTDTQYF. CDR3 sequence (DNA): TGTGCCAGCAGCGTTCTTATGGCCTTCACAGATACGCAGTATTTT.

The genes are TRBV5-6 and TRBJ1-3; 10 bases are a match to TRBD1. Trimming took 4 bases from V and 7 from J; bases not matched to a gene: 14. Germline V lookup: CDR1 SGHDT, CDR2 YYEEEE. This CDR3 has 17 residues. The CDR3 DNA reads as TGTGCCAGCAGCCGGAGACAGGGGGCGCTCCTAGGGAACACCATATATTTT. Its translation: CASSRRQGALLGNTIYF.

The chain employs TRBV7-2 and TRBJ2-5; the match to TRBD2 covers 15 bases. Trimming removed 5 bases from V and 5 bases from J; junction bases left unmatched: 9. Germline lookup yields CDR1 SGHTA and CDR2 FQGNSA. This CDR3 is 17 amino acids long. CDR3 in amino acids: CASSVGLAGGGWETQYF. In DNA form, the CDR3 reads TGTGCCAGCAGCGTGGGACTAGCGGGGGGAGGTTGGGAGACCCAGTACTTC.

The CDR3 loop is CASSQSGGVWNEQFF. The CDR3 region has the DNA TGCGCCAGCAGCCAAAGTGGGGGGGTATGGAATGAGCAGTTCTTC. The chain carries TRBV4-1 and TRBJ2-1, with 7 bases matching TRBD2. The trim removed 2 bases at V and 7 bases at J, leaving 8 bases unmatched. Germline-derived CDR1 and CDR2 are MGHRA and YSYEKL. This CDR3 has 15 residues.

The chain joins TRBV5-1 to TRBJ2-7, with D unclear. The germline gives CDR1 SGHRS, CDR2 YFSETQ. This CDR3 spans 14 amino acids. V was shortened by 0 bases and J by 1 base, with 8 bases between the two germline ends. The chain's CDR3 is CASSLAHGSYEQYF. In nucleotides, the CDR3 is TGCGCCAGCAGCTTGGCCCACGGGTCCTACGAGCAGTACTTC.

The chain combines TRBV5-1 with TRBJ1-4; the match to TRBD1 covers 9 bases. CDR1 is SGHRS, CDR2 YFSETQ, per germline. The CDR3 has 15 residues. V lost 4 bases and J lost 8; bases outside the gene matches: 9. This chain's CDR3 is CASSEPGQGREKLFF. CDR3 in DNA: TGCGCCAGCAGCGAACCGGGACAGGGTCGGGAAAAACTGTTTTTT. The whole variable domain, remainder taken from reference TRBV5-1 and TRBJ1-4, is KAGVTQTPRYLIKTRGQQVTLSCSPISGHRSVSWYQQTPGQGLQFLFEYFSETQRNKGNFPGRFSGRQFSNSRSEMNVSTLELGDSALYLCASSEPGQGREKLFFGSGTQLSVL.

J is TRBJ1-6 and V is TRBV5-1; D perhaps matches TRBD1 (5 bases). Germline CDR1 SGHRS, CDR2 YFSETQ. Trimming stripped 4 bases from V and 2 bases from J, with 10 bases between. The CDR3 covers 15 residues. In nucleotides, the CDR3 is TGCGCCAGCAGCCCGGACAACCCCTATAATTCACCCCTCCACTTT. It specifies CASSPDNPYNSPLHF.

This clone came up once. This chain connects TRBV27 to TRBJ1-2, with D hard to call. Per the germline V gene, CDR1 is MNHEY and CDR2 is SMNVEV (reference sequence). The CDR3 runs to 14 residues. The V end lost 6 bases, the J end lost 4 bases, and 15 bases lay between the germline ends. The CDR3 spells CASSPGMLAYGYTF. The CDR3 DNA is TGTGCCAGCAGCCCCGGGATGCTGGCCTATGGCTACACCTTC.

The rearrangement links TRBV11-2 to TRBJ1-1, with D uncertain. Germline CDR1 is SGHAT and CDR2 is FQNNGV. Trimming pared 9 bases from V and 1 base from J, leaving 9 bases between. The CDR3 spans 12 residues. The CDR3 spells CASRSRNTEAFF. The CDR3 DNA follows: TGTGCCAGTCGGTCCCGGAACACTGAAGCTTTCTTT.

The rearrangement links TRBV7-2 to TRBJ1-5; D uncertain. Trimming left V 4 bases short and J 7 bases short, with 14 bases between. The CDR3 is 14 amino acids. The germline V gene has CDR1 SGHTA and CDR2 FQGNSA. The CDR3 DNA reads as TGTGCCAGCAGCTGGGGAGCAACCTCCCAGCCCCAGCATTTT. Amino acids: CASSWGATSQPQHF.

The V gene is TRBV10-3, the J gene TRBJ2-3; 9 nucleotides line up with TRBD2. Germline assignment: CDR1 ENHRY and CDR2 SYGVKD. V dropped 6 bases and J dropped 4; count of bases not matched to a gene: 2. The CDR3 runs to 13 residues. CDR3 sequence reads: CAIRGLAPDTQYF. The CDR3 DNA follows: TGTGCCATCAGGGGACTAGCCCCAGATACGCAGTATTTT.

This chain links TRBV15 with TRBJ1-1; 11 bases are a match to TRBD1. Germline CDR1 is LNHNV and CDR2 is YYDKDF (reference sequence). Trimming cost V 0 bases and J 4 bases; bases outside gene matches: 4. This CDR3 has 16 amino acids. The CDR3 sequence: CATSRDLGTGGTEAFF. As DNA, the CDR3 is TGTGCCACCAGCAGAGATCTGGGGACAGGGGGCACTGAAGCTTTCTTT.

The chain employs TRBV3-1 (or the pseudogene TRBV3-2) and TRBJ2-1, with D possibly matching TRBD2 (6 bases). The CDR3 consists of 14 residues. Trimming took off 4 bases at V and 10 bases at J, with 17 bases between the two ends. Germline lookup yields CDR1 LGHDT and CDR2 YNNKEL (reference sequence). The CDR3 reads CASSPSLLAGEQFF. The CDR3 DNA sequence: TGTGCCAGCAGCCCGTCCCTACTAGCTGGGGAGCAGTTCTTC.